This T cell receptor beta chain stems from a study of technical replicates of blood from a few donors. Generated by immunoSEQ multiplex PCR, the TCRdb table keeps only in-frame clones and is missing some. The sample consists of approximately 76,000 clones, 97% of them appearing once. The CDR3 extends over 18 amino acids. Germline V CDR1 and CDR2: LGHNA, YNFKEQ. V was clipped by 1 base and J by 2 bases; unmatched bases: 5. What was sequenced was T cells isolated from PBMCs. The TCR sequence derives from a human donor in good health. J is TRBJ2-2 and V is TRBV4-2, with TRBD1 matching over 12 bases. The CDR3 loop is CASSQGPGQGANTGELFF. The CDR3, as DNA: TGTGCCAGCAGCCAAGGGCCGGGACAGGGGGCTAACACCGGGGAGCTGTTTTTT.